The 13 T cell receptor beta chains given below trace back to one sample, sequenced in a study of blood T cell repertoires in COVID-19. Assay used: immunoSEQ multiplex PCR; TCRdb lists only in-frame clones, some missing. The sample carries approximately 270,000 clones, more than 75% recorded once. The material sequenced was peripheral blood. These receptors all stem from a man between 35 and 55 years old with active or convalescent COVID-19.

V is TRBV11-3 and J is TRBJ2-7, with D uncertain. The CDR3 contains 13 residues. V was shortened by 1 base and J by 3 bases, with 7 bases between the two germline ends. Germline V gene data show CDR1 as SGHNT and CDR2 as YENEEA. The CDR3 nucleotides are TGTGCCAGCAGCTTAGGCCCAGACTACGAGCAGTACTTC. The encoded protein is CASSLGPDYEQYF. Looking up the rest from reference TRBV11-3 and TRBJ2-7 gives the full variable domain: EAGVVQSPRYKIIEKKQPVAFWCNPISGHNTLYWYLQNLGQGPELLIRYENEEAVDDSQLPKDRFSAERLKGVDSTLKIQPAELGDSAVYLCASSLGPDYEQYFGPGTRLTVT.

The chain employs TRBV11-3 and TRBJ2-1; 8 bases fit TRBD2. Germline loops: CDR1 SGHNT, CDR2 YENEEA. Losses at the gene ends were 4 bases for V and 9 bases for J; bases not matched to a gene: 11. This CDR3 contains 15 residues. CDR3 sequence: CASSSKTSAAGEQFF. CDR3 bases: TGTGCCAGCAGCTCGAAGACTAGCGCGGCGGGTGAGCAGTTCTTC.

The CDR3 DNA follows: TGTGCCAGCGGTAAACACGATGGAGTTATGAACACTGAAGCTTTCTTT. This encodes CASGKHDGVMNTEAFF. This chain joins TRBV27 and TRBJ1-1, with D hard to call. V lost 8 bases, J lost 0 bases, and 19 bases lay in between. This CDR3 region has 16 residues. Looked up from germline, CDR1 is MNHEY and CDR2 is SMNVEV (reference sequence).

This sequence joins TRBV12-3 or TRBV12-4 and TRBJ1-2; D not certain. This CDR3 comprises 12 residues. V was trimmed by 6 bases and J by 4 bases, leaving 9 bases between them. The CDR3 DNA sequence: TGTGCCAGCAGAAGGACTACCTATGGCTACACCTTC. This translates into CASRRTTYGYTF.

This clone was counted between two and nine times. The gene calls are TRBV7-3 and TRBJ1-6; no clear D gene. V was clipped by 5 bases and J by 10 bases, with 9 bases between them. This CDR3 contains 12 residues. Germline assignment: CDR1 SGHTA and CDR2 FQGTGA. This chain's CDR3 is CASSLRGSPLHF. The CDR3 DNA reads as TGTGCCAGCAGCCTGAGAGGGTCACCCCTCCACTTT.

This clone has just one count. This chain links TRBV9 with TRBJ2-7; the match to TRBD2 covers 12 bases. There are 17 residues in the CDR3. The J segment lost 4 bases and the V segment lost 0 bases, leaving 8 bases of the junction unmatched. CDR1 SGDLS and CDR2 YYNGEE come from the germline V gene. As DNA, the CDR3 is TGTGCCAGCAGCGTAGGGGGGCTAGCGGGAGGGCCTTACGAGCAGTACTTC. Translated, it gives CASSVGGLAGGPYEQYF.

The V gene is TRBV24-1, the J gene TRBJ2-3, with 9 positions matching TRBD1. CDR1 and CDR2 (germline): KGHDR, SFDVKD. V gave up 2 bases and J gave up 3 bases; unmatched junction bases: 5. CDR3 length equals 16 residues. The CDR3 region has the DNA TGTGCCACCAGTGATTCTACAGGGGGCAGAACAGATACGCAGTATTTT. Translating it yields CATSDSTGGRTDTQYF.

The chain joins TRBV11-2 to TRBJ1-2; 7 positions match TRBD1. Trimming removed 1 base from V and 3 bases from J; junction bases left unmatched: 5. Germline CDR1 and CDR2: SGHAT and FQNNGV. This CDR3 spans 15 amino acids. The CDR3 region is CASSLGQGPYYGYTF. The CDR3 DNA follows: TGTGCCAGCAGCTTAGGACAGGGCCCTTACTATGGCTACACCTTC.

The chain links TRBV5-6 to TRBJ1-1; 8 nucleotides agree with TRBD1. The CDR3 length is 14 residues. Germline CDR1 is SGHDT and CDR2 is YYEEEE. J lost 1 base, V lost 2 bases, and 1 base had no gene match. CDR3 nucleotide sequence: TGTGCCAGCAGCTTCGGACAGGGGAACACTGAAGCTTTCTTT. It specifies CASSFGQGNTEAFF.

The chain links TRBV5-1 to TRBJ2-3, with D possibly being TRBD1 (5 bases). This CDR3 contains 15 residues. With 3 bases removed from V and 0 bases from J, the gap between germline ends came to 11 bases. Germline values: CDR1 SGHRS, CDR2 YFSETQ. CDR3 region: CASSWGDPSTDTQYF. The CDR3 coding sequence is TGCGCCAGCAGCTGGGGCGACCCTAGCACAGATACGCAGTATTTT. Drawing the rest from reference TRBV5-1 and TRBJ2-3, the complete variable domain is KAGVTQTPRYLIKTRGQQVTLSCSPISGHRSVSWYQQTPGQGLQFLFEYFSETQRNKGNFPGRFSGRQFSNSRSEMNVSTLELGDSALYLCASSWGDPSTDTQYFGPGTRLTVL.

This chain uses TRBV5-6 with TRBJ1-2, with TRBD1 as a possible D gene (6 bases). Trimming took off 4 bases at V and 8 bases at J, with 12 bases between the two ends. Germline CDR1 reads SGHDT; CDR2 reads YYEEEE. CDR3 length: 12 amino acids. The CDR3 reads CASSLPDRGYTF. CDR3 in DNA: TGTGCCAGCAGCCTACCGGACAGAGGCTACACCTTC.

The chain links TRBV19 to TRBJ1-2, with D possibly being TRBD1 (6 bases). Trimming removed 6 bases at V and 3 bases at J, with 11 bases between. This CDR3 comprises 13 residues. In germline, CDR1 is LNHDA, CDR2 SQIVND (reference sequence). In nucleotides, the CDR3 is TGTGCCAGTAGGCTCAGGGGCGACTATGGCTACACCTTC. Amino acid sequence: CASRLRGDYGYTF.

This clone was recorded once. The V gene is TRBV24-1, the J gene TRBJ2-4; TRBD1 agrees at 9 bases. Germline CDR1 and CDR2: KGHDR and SFDVKD. V lost 2 bases, J lost 9 bases, and 10 bases stayed unmatched. This CDR3 is 16 amino acids long. Here the CDR3 DNA reads TGTGCCACCAGTGATTCTACAGGGGGCAAAATGGGCATTCAGTACTTC. Its protein product is CATSDSTGGKMGIQYF.